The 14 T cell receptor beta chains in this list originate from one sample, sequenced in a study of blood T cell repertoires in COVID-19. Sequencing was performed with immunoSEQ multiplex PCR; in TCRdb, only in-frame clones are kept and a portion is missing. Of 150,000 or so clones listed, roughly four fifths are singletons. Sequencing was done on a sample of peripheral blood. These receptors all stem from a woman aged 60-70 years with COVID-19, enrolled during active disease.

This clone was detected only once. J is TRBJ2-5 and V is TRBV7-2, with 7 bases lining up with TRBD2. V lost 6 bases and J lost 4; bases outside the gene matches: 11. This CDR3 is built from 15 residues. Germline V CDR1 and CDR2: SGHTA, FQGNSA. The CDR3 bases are TGTGCCAGCAGTTCTAGCGGAAAAGTGGGAGAGACCCAGTACTTC. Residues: CASSSSGKVGETQYF. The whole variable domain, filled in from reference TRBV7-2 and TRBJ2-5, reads GAGVSQSPSNKVTEKGKDVELRCDPISGHTALYWYRQSLGQGLEFLIYFQGNSAPDKSGLPSDRFSAERTGGSVSTLTIQRTQQEDSAVYLCASSSSGKVGETQYFGPGTRLLVL.

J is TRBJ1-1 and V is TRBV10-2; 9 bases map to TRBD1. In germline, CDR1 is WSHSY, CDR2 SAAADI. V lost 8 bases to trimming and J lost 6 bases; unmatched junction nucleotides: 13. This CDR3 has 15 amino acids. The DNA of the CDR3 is TGCGCCAGCTGCCAGGGACAGGGAGGACTCCCTGAAGCTTTCTTT. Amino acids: CASCQGQGGLPEAFF.

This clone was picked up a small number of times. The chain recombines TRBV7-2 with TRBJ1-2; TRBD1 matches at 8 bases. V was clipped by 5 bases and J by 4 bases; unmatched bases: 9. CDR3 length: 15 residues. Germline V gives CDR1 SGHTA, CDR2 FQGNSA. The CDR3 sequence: CASSPAGTGLYGYTF. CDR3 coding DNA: TGTGCCAGCAGCCCCGCCGGGACAGGCCTCTATGGCTACACCTTC.

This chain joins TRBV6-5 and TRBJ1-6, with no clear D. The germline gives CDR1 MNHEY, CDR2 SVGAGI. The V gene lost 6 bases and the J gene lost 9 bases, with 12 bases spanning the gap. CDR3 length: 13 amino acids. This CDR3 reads CASRAVAASPLHF. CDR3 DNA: TGTGCCAGCAGGGCGGTGGCGGCTTCACCCCTCCACTTT.

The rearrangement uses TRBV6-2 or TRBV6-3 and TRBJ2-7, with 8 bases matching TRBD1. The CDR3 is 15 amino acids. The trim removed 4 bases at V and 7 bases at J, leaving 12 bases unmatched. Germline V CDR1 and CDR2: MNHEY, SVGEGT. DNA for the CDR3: TGTGCCAGCAGTTCGGCCGGGACAGGAGCCCTAGAGCAGTACGTC. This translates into CASSSAGTGALEQYV.

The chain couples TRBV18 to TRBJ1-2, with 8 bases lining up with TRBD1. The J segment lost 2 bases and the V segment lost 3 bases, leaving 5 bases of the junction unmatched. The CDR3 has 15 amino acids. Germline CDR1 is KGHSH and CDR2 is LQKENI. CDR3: CASSPVRTGNYGYTF. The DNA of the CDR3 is TGTGCCAGCTCACCGGTCCGGACAGGGAACTATGGCTACACCTTC.

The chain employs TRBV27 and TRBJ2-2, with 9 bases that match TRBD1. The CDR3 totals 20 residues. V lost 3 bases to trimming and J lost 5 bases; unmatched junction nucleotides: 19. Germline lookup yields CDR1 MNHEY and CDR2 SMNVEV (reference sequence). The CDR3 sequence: CASSFRTMGQGSRRTGELFF. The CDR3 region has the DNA TGTGCCAGCAGTTTCCGGACTATGGGACAGGGCTCGCGCAGGACCGGGGAGCTGTTTTTT.

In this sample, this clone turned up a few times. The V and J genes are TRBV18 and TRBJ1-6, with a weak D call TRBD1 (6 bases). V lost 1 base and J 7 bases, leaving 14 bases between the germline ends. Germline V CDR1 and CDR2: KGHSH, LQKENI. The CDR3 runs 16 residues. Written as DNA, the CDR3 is TGTGCCAGCTCACCACAACGGCAGGGGCAGAATTCACCCCTCCACTTT. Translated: CASSPQRQGQNSPLHF.

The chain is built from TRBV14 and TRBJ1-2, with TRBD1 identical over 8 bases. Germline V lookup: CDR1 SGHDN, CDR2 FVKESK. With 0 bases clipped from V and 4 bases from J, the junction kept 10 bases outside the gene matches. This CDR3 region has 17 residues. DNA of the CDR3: TGTGCCAGCAGCCAAGATGGCAGGGGGCATCTTGGCTATGGCTACACCTTC. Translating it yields CASSQDGRGHLGYGYTF.

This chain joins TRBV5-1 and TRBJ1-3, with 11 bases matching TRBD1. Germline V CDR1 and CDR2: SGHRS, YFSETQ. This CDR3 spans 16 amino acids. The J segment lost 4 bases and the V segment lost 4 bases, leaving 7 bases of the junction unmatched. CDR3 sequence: CASSLGQGAPGNTIYF. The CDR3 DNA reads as TGCGCCAGCAGCCTAGGACAGGGGGCGCCCGGAAACACCATATATTTT.

As DNA, the CDR3 is TGTGCCAGCTCGAAATGGGGCGTGGGGGAGACCCAGTACTTC. It is translated as CASSKWGVGETQYF. The chain links TRBV19 to TRBJ2-5; weak D call: TRBD1 (5 bases). Trimming left V 9 bases short and J 5 bases short, with 19 bases between. This CDR3 comprises 14 residues. Looked up from germline, CDR1 is LNHDA and CDR2 is SQIVND (reference sequence).

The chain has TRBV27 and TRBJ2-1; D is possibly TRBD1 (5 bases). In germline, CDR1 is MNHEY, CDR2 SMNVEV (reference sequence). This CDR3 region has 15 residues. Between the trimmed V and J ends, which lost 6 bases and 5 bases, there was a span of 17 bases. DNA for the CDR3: TGTGCCAGCAGCCTGCTAGGGGCCGTTAACAATGAGCAGTTCTTC. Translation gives CASSLLGAVNNEQFF.

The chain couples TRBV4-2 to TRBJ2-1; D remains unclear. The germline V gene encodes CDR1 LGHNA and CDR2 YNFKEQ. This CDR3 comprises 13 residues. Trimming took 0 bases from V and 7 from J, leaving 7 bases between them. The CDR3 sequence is CASSQDRWNEQFF. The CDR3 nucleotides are TGTGCCAGCAGCCAAGACAGGTGGAATGAGCAGTTCTTC.

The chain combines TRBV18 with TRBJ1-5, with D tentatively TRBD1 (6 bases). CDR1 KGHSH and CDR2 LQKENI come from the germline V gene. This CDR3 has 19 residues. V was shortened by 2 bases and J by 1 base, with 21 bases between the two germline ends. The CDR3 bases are TGTGCCAGCTCACCAAGTTTTCCATGGGGGCCTGGGAGCAATCAGCCCCAGCATTTT. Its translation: CASSPSFPWGPGSNQPQHF.